Presented here are 7 T cell receptor beta chains from one specimen sequenced in a study of metastatic and nonmetastatic thyroid tumors. TCRdb reanalyzed the PCR reads with MiXCR. Of 30,000 or so clones in the sample, about 29% were seen once. No treatment of any kind had been given to any patient before thyroid surgery. Sequencing input: blood. The receptors were gathered from a female donor with papillary thyroid cancer or a benign thyroid nodule (not recorded which). Some clones in this sample may be carry-over from other donors' samples.

This chain connects TRBV6-1 to TRBJ1-1; perhaps TRBD1 as D (5 bases). Germline values: CDR1 MNHNS, CDR2 SASEGT. The CDR3 is 15 residues long. The germline V and J ends were trimmed by 8 bases and 5 bases, with 21 bases remaining between them. The CDR3 region is CASVINPGGLTEAFF. CDR3 DNA sequence: TGTGCCAGCGTAATCAACCCGGGGGGGTTGACTGAAGCTTTCTTT.

This clone was detected a few times. The rearrangement joins TRBV6-2 or TRBV6-3 to TRBJ1-1; 9 positions agree with TRBD1. Germline V gives CDR1 MNHEY, CDR2 SVGEGT. J was trimmed by 4 bases and V by 6 bases; bases with no gene match: 6. This CDR3 comprises 14 residues. The CDR3 bases are TGTGCCAGCAGGAAGGGACAGGGCGGCACTGAAGCTTTCTTT. It specifies CASRKGQGGTEAFF.

This clone has more than one count but fewer than ten. Given a much more abundant clone one base away, this may be a read error. The chain links TRBV20-1 to TRBJ2-1, with TRBD2 identical over 9 bases. CDR1 is DFQATT and CDR2 is SNEGSKA in the germline V gene (reference sequence). CDR3 length: 14 residues. The junction had 7 bases not matched to a gene; V was cut back by 4 bases and J by 6 bases. The CDR3 DNA reads as TGCAGTGCTATAAGCGGGAGGTCTCTCAATGAGCAGTTCTTC. Protein: CSAISGRSLNEQFF.

The chain uses TRBV19 and TRBJ2-6; D ambiguous. The length of the CDR3 is 15 residues. The germline CDR1 and CDR2 sequences are LNHDA and SQIVND (reference sequence). Trimming removed 1 base at V and 1 base at J, with 5 bases between. CDR3 DNA sequence: TGTGCCAGTAGTATAGTAATGTCTGGGGCCAACGTCCTGACTTTC. This codes for CASSIVMSGANVLTF.

The CDR3 protein is CASSLSGRRFRDTQYF. CDR3 DNA sequence: TGTGCCAGCAGTTTGAGCGGGAGGCGCTTCAGGGATACGCAGTATTTT. The chain uses TRBV12-3 or TRBV12-4 and TRBJ2-3; 9 positions agree with TRBD2. This CDR3 spans 16 amino acids. V shed 3 bases and J 6 bases; nucleotides not matched to a gene: 10.

This chain connects TRBV24-1 to TRBJ2-6, with TRBD1 identical over 8 bases. The CDR3 loop spans 18 amino acids. CDR1 is KGHDR and CDR2 is SFDVKD in the germline V gene. With V trimmed by 4 bases and J by 0 bases, 7 bases remained unmatched. The CDR3 loop is CATSDPGTGSSGANVLTF. Written as DNA, the CDR3 is TGTGCCACCAGTGACCCCGGGACAGGAAGCTCTGGGGCCAACGTCCTGACTTTC.

This clone was seen more than once but under ten times. A read error may account for a junction end that differs from germline. The chain employs TRBV7-6 and TRBJ2-5, with D possibly being TRBD1 (6 bases). This CDR3 has 13 amino acids. Per germline, CDR1 SGHVS and CDR2 FNYEAQ. CDR3 sequence: CASSLTGQEIQYF. In DNA, the CDR3 is TGTGCCAGCAGCTTGACAGGACAAGAGATCCAGTACTTC.